Sequencing of this T cell receptor (beta chain) was carried out in a study of blood T cells in healthy people across ages. CDR3 length equals 16 residues. Trimming removed 2 bases from V and 2 bases from J, with 15 bases in between. Germline CDR1 is SGHTA and CDR2 is FQGNSA. Sample-barcoded 5' priming and a J-beta primer mix drove a second PCR of roughly 6 to 12 cycles. TCRdb re-called the 5' RACE reads with MiXCR, one entry per CDR3 protein. The sample records around 1,000,000 distinct CDR3 sequences, around 25% being singletons. Another study also made use of these data, one on T cells of mothers and their children.

The rearrangement joins TRBV7-2 to TRBJ1-1, with D possibly TRBD1 on 6 matching bases. The sequencing sample was made of blood. This TCR was sampled from a girl aged 2 to 9 in good health. The CDR3: CASSLRPDRYNTEAFF. CDR3 nucleotide sequence: TGTGCCAGCAGCTTAAGACCAGACAGGTATAACACTGAAGCTTTCTTT.